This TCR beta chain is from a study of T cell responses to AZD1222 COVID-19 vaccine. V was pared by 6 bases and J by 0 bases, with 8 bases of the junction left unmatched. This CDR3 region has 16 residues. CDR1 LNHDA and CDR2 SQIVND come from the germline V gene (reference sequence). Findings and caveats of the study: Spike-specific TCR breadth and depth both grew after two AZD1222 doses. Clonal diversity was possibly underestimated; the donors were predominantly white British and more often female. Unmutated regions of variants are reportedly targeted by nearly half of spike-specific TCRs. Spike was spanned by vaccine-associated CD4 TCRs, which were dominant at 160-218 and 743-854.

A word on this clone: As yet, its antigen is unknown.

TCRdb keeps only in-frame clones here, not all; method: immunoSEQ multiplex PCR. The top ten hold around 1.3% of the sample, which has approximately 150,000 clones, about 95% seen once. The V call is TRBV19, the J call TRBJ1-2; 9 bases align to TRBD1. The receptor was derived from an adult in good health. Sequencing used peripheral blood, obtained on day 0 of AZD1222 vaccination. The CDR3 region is CASRTRDREANYGYTF. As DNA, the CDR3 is TGTGCCAGTAGGACCAGGGACAGGGAAGCTAACTATGGCTACACCTTC.